These 14 T cell receptor beta chains came from one sample sequenced in a study of blood T cell repertoires in COVID-19. Sequenced by immunoSEQ multiplex PCR; TCRdb stores in-frame clones only, minus some. The repertoire has some 320,000 clones, roughly nine tenths of them found once; the top ten carry 2.6%. The sequencing input was PBMCs or T cells enriched from blood (not recorded which). Receptor source: a man aged 55 to 70 who had recovered from COVID-19.

This chain uses TRBV28 with TRBJ1-2; D may be TRBD1 (6 bases). The CDR3 has 16 residues. V was clipped by 5 bases and J by 6 bases, with 22 bases between them. Germline V lookup: CDR1 MDHEN, CDR2 SYDVKM. CDR3 residues: CASSGGGGPPQNGYTF. The DNA for the CDR3 is TGTGCCAGCAGTGGGGGCGGGGGCCCCCCTCAGAATGGCTACACCTTC.

This clone appeared once. V gene TRBV7-2 combines with J gene TRBJ2-2; 12 positions agree with TRBD2. V was pared by 5 bases and J by 4 bases, with 5 bases of the junction left unmatched. Germline assignment: CDR1 SGHTA and CDR2 FQGNSA. CDR3 length: 16 amino acids. The CDR3 DNA is TGTGCCAGCAGCCAGGCTAGCGGGGGGGTCACCGGGGAGCTGTTTTTT. This encodes CASSQASGGVTGELFF.

The rearrangement links TRBV3-1 (or the pseudogene TRBV3-2) to TRBJ2-7; TRBD2 is a possible D gene (6 bases). V was pared by 3 bases and J by 3 bases, with 15 bases between. CDR1 and CDR2 (germline): LGHDT, YNNKEL (reference sequence). There are 15 residues in the CDR3. CDR3 sequence: CASSQGPGLHYEQYF. The DNA for the CDR3 is TGTGCCAGCAGCCAGGGTCCGGGACTCCACTACGAGCAGTACTTC.

There are a few counts of this clone. The chain links TRBV5-1 to TRBJ1-4; no definite D call. The CDR3 is made up of 16 amino acids. Trimming removed 0 bases from V and 2 bases from J, with 11 bases in between. The germline V gene encodes CDR1 SGHRS and CDR2 YFSETQ. CDR3 sequence (DNA): TGCGCCAGCAGCTTGGCCCCCCCAGGTACTAATGAAAAACTGTTTTTT. Translating gives CASSLAPPGTNEKLFF.

The chain carries TRBV3-1 (or the pseudogene TRBV3-2) and TRBJ2-1; D gene ambiguous. Per germline, CDR1 LGHDT and CDR2 YNNKEL (reference sequence). V lost 2 bases and J 1 base, leaving 9 bases between the germline ends. This CDR3 contains 15 residues. CDR3 coding DNA: TGTGCCAGCAGCCAAACGATCCGGTCCTACAATGAGCAGTTCTTC. It is translated as CASSQTIRSYNEQFF.

The rearrangement uses TRBV7-3 and TRBJ2-2; D is perhaps TRBD1 (5 bases). The CDR3 sequence is 22 residues long. Trimming removed 1 base from V and 0 bases from J, with 27 bases in between. The germline V gene encodes CDR1 SGHTA and CDR2 FQGTGA. CDR3 protein: CASSLMHSTADRVLANTGELFF. The CDR3 DNA is TGTGCCAGCAGCTTAATGCACTCGACTGCCGACAGAGTATTAGCGAACACCGGGGAGCTGTTTTTT.

The CDR3 loop is CASSQSHGVVSPLHF. The CDR3 nucleotides are TGTGCCAGCAGCCAAAGTCACGGGGTGGTATCACCCCTCCACTTT. V is TRBV14 and J is TRBJ1-6; D gene ambiguous. Germline lookup yields CDR1 SGHDN and CDR2 FVKESK. The V end was cut by 2 bases, the J end by 10 bases, with 15 bases between. The CDR3 length is 15 residues.

The CDR3 coding sequence is TGTGCCAGCAGTTTCCGGGGGACTGAAGCTTTCTTT. Translated, it gives CASSFRGTEAFF. The chain recombines TRBV6-2 or TRBV6-3 with TRBJ1-1, with D tentatively TRBD1 (5 bases). The V end was cut by 4 bases, the J end by 5 bases, with 8 bases between. In germline, CDR1 is MNHEY, CDR2 SVGEGT. The CDR3 sequence is 12 residues long.

The V gene is TRBV10-1, the J gene TRBJ2-2; weak D call: TRBD2 (5 bases). This CDR3 has 14 residues. Germline V gene lookup returns CDR1 WNHNN and CDR2 SYGVQD (reference sequence). Trimming pared 5 bases from V and 6 bases from J, leaving 13 bases between. CDR3 bases: TGCGCCAGCAGTCCGGGAACGCACGCCGGGGAGCTGTTTTTT. The encoded protein is CASSPGTHAGELFF.

This clone appeared a single time. The chain couples TRBV19 to TRBJ1-5; no reliable D call. The CDR3 length is 16 residues. CDR1 and CDR2 from the germline V gene are LNHDA and SQIVND (reference sequence). Trimming took 1 base from V and 2 from J, leaving 12 bases between them. CDR3 coding DNA: TGTGCCAGTAGTATAGGCGGCACGGTGGGCAATCAGCCCCAGCATTTT. The encoded protein is CASSIGGTVGNQPQHF.

The genes are TRBV7-3 and TRBJ2-1; 10 nucleotides match TRBD2. V shed 5 bases and J 6 bases; nucleotides not matched to a gene: 7. Germline CDR1 is SGHTA and CDR2 is FQGTGA. The CDR3 is 15 residues long. The CDR3 DNA follows: TGTGCCAGCAGCATACTAGCGGGGCCAGGCAATGAGCAGTTCTTC. The encoded protein is CASSILAGPGNEQFF.

The gene calls are TRBV6-2 or TRBV6-3 and TRBJ2-2; tentatively, D is TRBD2 (7 bases). Trimming left V 0 bases short and J 2 bases short, with 16 bases between. The germline CDR1 and CDR2 sequences are MNHEY and SVGEGT. The CDR3 is made up of 18 amino acids. In nucleotides, the CDR3 is TGTGCCAGCAGTTACTCGTCATGGGGCGGGGGCAACACCGGGGAGCTGTTTTTT. This sequence encodes CASSYSSWGGGNTGELFF.

The CDR3 loop is CSVVPSNEQFF. CDR3 nucleotides: TGCAGCGTTGTTCCCAGCAATGAGCAGTTCTTC. The chain has TRBV29-1 and TRBJ2-1; D gene unclear. CDR1 and CDR2 from the germline V gene are SQVTM and ANQGSEA. This CDR3 comprises 11 residues. V lost 4 bases and J lost 6, with 7 bases in between.

The chain uses TRBV12-3 or TRBV12-4 and TRBJ2-7; D gene unclear. This CDR3 is 13 amino acids long. Trimming pared 3 bases from V and 2 bases from J, leaving 8 bases between. In DNA, the CDR3 is TGTGCCAGCAGTTTGTTCCCAACCTACGAGCAGTACTTC. Its translation: CASSLFPTYEQYF.